This T cell receptor (beta chain) comes out of a study of T cell responses to AZD1222 COVID-19 vaccine. About the study: Combined were second doses at about 4 or about 12 weeks.

Looked up from germline, CDR1 is LNHDA and CDR2 is SQIVND (reference sequence). The ends were cut back, 7 bases at V and 8 bases at J, with 17 bases in the middle. This CDR3 has 14 residues. Broader study findings: Nearly half of unique spike-specific TCRs reportedly avoided B.1.351 and B.1.1.7 mutated regions. Donors were chiefly white British, with a greater number of females, and clonal diversity was perhaps underestimated. Only after the peak T cell response were repertoires sampled.

As concerns this clone: Its antigen is still unknown.

Generated by immunoSEQ multiplex PCR, the TCRdb table keeps only in-frame clones and is missing some. The sample shows some 96,000 clones, around 87% of them seen only once. The rearrangement links TRBV19 to TRBJ2-2; D may match TRBD1 or TRBD2 (7 bases each). The sequence was obtained from an adult in good health. This specimen consisted of peripheral blood, obtained on day 0 of AZD1222 vaccination. The DNA of the CDR3 is TGTGCCAGTACTATGAGACAGGGAGGGGGGGAGCTGTTTTTT. Amino acid sequence: CASTMRQGGGELFF.